The 20 T cell receptor beta chains given below trace back to one sample, sequenced in a study of monozygotic twins with inflammatory bowel disease. TCRdb derives one entry per CDR3 protein from the 5' RACE reads, leaving out DNA. Its table lists some 90,000 distinct CDR3 sequences. The sample consisted of blood. The receptor source for this set is a human donor with ulcerative colitis or Crohn's disease, or a healthy co-twin of an affected twin (not recorded which).

The J gene is TRBJ2-7, the V gene TRBV7-9. This CDR3 has 13 amino acids. From germline, CDR1 is SEHNR and CDR2 FQNEAQ (reference sequence). CDR3 amino acids: CASSYSPGIEQYF.

This sequence joins TRBV7-9 and TRBJ2-1; TCRdb's D gene call, TRBD2, goes unchecked for lack of DNA. Per germline, CDR1 SEHNR and CDR2 FQNEAQ (reference sequence). This CDR3 spans 14 amino acids. CDR3 region: CASSPGLATNEQFF.

This CDR3 reads CASSRRQGFYEQYF. The rearrangement uses TRBV7-8 and TRBJ2-7; TCRdb lists TRBD1, though no DNA is available to test this call. Germline values: CDR1 SGHVS, CDR2 FQNEAQ. This CDR3 has 14 amino acids.

The chain links TRBV9 to TRBJ2-5; checking the TCRdb D call of TRBD1 is not possible without DNA. CDR3 length: 15 residues. Germline lookup yields CDR1 SGDLS and CDR2 YYNGEE. The CDR3 loop is CASSATGVTQETQYF.

CDR3 sequence reads: CATGTSGGTDTQYF. The chain has TRBV24-1 and TRBJ2-3; TCRdb indicates TRBD2, and absent DNA this call remains unverified. CDR1 and CDR2 from the germline V gene are KGHDR and SFDVKD. The CDR3 totals 14 residues.

The chain employs TRBV6-1 and TRBJ2-7; TCRdb proposes TRBD1, but this gene call is untestable without DNA. The CDR3 consists of 15 residues. From germline, CDR1 is MNHNS and CDR2 SASEGT. CDR3 region: CASSDSGTGSYEQYF.

The J gene is TRBJ1-3, the V gene TRBV6-5. CDR1 is MNHEY and CDR2 is SVGAGI in the germline V gene. This CDR3 comprises 15 residues. The CDR3 loop reads CASSFSGDSGNTIYF.

The gene calls are TRBV12-3 or TRBV12-4 and TRBJ1-1; TCRdb returns TRBD1, unconfirmable since there is no DNA. This CDR3 is built from 15 residues. This CDR3 is CASSDTGTGATEAFF.

V and J are TRBV5-4 and TRBJ1-1; TCRdb calls TRBD1, which cannot be checked without DNA. The germline CDR1 and CDR2 sequences are SGHNT and YYREEE (reference sequence). This CDR3 is 14 amino acids long. The CDR3 here is CASSLDLPGTEAFF. Full variable domain (missing parts from reference TRBV5-4 and TRBJ1-1): ETGVTQSPTHLIKTRGQQVTLRCSSQSGHNTVSWYQQALGQGPQFIFQYYREEENGRGNFPPRFSGLQFPNYSSELNVNALELDDSALYLCASSLDLPGTEAFFGQGTRLTVV.

The chain combines TRBV20-1 with TRBJ2-7; the TCRdb call, TRBD1, lacks DNA for checking. This CDR3 comprises 13 residues. CDR1 is DFQATT, CDR2 SNEGSKA, per germline (reference sequence). The CDR3 here is CSASRTETYEQYF.

This clonotype ranks as medium-sized in terms of frequency. The V and J genes are TRBV7-7 and TRBJ2-2. Germline values: CDR1 SSHAT, CDR2 FNYEAQ (reference sequence). The length of the CDR3 is 13 residues. The CDR3 protein is CASSLEPTGELFF.

The CDR3 region is CSARDPGDPTGELFF. The chain carries TRBV20-1 and TRBJ2-2; TCRdb outputs TRBD1, but without DNA this stays unchecked. Looked up from germline, CDR1 is DFQATT and CDR2 is SNEGSKA (reference sequence). The CDR3 is made up of 15 amino acids.

The chain recombines TRBV5-1 with TRBJ1-6; as DNA is missing, the TRBD1 call by TCRdb cannot be tested. In germline, CDR1 is SGHRS, CDR2 YFSETQ. The CDR3 runs to 14 residues. The CDR3 loop is CASSLVDRESPLHF.

This chain joins TRBV7-2 and TRBJ1-2; absent DNA, TCRdb's TRBD1 call cannot be checked. Germline V lookup: CDR1 SGHTA, CDR2 FQGNSA. This CDR3 has 15 residues. This chain's CDR3 is CASTMAGAPNYGYTF.

The rearrangement links TRBV20-1 to TRBJ1-1; TCRdb designates TRBD1, a call that cannot be tested without DNA. CDR1 and CDR2 (germline): DFQATT, SNEGSKA (reference sequence). This CDR3 spans 15 amino acids. This CDR3 is CSADSGTGSGTEAFF.

CDR3 amino acids: CASSLAAGRTGELFF. This rearrangement joins TRBV7-6 to TRBJ2-2; TCRdb outputs TRBD1, but without DNA this stays unchecked. The CDR3 length is 15 residues. CDR1 and CDR2 from the germline V gene are SGHVS and FNYEAQ.

The chain uses TRBV9 and TRBJ2-7; TCRdb lists TRBD2, though no DNA is available to test this call. CDR1 and CDR2 from the germline V gene are SGDLS and YYNGEE. The CDR3 extends over 17 amino acids. The CDR3 reads CASSVVSDRTRTDEQYF.

The rearrangement links TRBV20-1 to TRBJ2-1. Germline V lookup: CDR1 DFQATT, CDR2 SNEGSKA (reference sequence). The CDR3 runs 14 residues. The CDR3 is CSASMAYSYNEQFF.

This rearrangement joins TRBV20-1 to TRBJ1-2; TCRdb picks TRBD1, but there is no DNA to check that call. The CDR3 length is 15 residues. Germline CDR1 and CDR2: DFQATT and SNEGSKA (reference sequence). This CDR3 reads CSAPMGAQVWYGYTF.

The chain employs TRBV29-1 and TRBJ1-3. Germline values: CDR1 SQVTM, CDR2 ANQGSEA. CDR3 length: 12 amino acids. The CDR3 here is CSVAESGNTIYF.